This T cell receptor beta chain was found in a study of blood T cell repertoires in COVID-19. Overall study: COVID-19 samples from acute and convalescent phases originated in the United States, Italy and Spain.

Profiling relied on immunoSEQ multiplex PCR, and the TCRdb table lists in-frame clones only, not all of them. Counted here are about 210,000 clones, around four fifths occurring once; the ten biggest clones make up roughly 2.7%. This TCR was recovered from a woman between 40 and 50 years old with active or convalescent COVID-19. Sample: peripheral blood.

For the CDR3, the DNA is TGTGCCAGCAGCGCGGGGGGCGATGCTAATGAAAAACTGTTTTTT. It encodes CASSAGGDANEKLFF. This rearrangement joins TRBV7-2 to TRBJ1-4, with D possibly TRBD1 on 6 matching bases. Deletions cut 5 bases from V and 3 bases from J, with 13 bases between. The germline gives CDR1 SGHTA, CDR2 FQGNSA. The CDR3 covers 15 residues.